The sequence of this T cell receptor (beta chain) was determined in a study of T cell changes during pregnancy in multiple sclerosis. The CDR3 has 14 amino acids. Trimming shortened V by 8 bases and J by 0 bases, and 14 bases separated the two germline ends. Germline V gives CDR1 SGDLS, CDR2 YYNGEE. Measured with immunoSEQ multiplex PCR; TCRdb has only the in-frame clones, and not every one. The table records 77,000 or so clones, approximately 92% of them present only once. Material: peripheral blood, obtained in the second trimester of pregnancy. The source of this sequence is a female donor in good health, enrolled as a control in a pregnancy study. This chain joins TRBV9 and TRBJ1-2; D is perhaps TRBD1 (6 bases). In DNA form, the CDR3 reads TGTGCCAGTGGATCCGGGACACCTAACTATGGCTACACCTTC. As protein: CASGSGTPNYGYTF.